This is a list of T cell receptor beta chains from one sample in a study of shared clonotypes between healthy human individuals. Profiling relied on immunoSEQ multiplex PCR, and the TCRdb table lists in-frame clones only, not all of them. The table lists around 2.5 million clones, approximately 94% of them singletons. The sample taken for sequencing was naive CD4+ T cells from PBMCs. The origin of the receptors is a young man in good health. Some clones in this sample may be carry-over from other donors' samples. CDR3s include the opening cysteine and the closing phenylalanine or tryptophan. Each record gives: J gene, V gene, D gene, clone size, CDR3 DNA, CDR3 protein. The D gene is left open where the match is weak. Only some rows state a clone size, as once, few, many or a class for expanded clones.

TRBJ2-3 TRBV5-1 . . TGCGCCAGCAGCTTGGGAGGGCTCGGCGGAGATACGCAGTATTTT CASSLGGLGGDTQYF
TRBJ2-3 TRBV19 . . TGTGCCTCGAGGACCGCCAGCACAGATACGCAGTATTTT CASRTASTDTQYF
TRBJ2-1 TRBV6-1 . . TGTGCCAGCAGTGGTAGGACAGTGAGGGATGAGCAGTTCTTC CASSGRTVRDEQFF
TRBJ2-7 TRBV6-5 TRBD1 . TGTGCCAGCAGTTACGCGCCGGGACAGGAATCCTACGAGCAGTACTTC CASSYAPGQESYEQYF
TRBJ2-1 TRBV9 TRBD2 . TGTGCCAGCAGCGTCGGACTAGCGGGAGCGGGCTACAATGAGCAGTTCTTC CASSVGLAGAGYNEQFF
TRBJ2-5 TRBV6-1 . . TGTGCCAGCAGGGGTCGACAGATTCAAGAGACCCAGTACTTC CASRGRQIQETQYF
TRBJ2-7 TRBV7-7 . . TGTGCCAGCAGCATACGCCAGGGGACCTACGAGCAGTACTTC CASSIRQGTYEQYF
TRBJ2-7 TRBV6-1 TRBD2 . TGTGCCAGCAGTTCGCTAGCGGGAGCCTCCTACGAGCAGTACTTC CASSSLAGASYEQYF
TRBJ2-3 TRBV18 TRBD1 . TGTGCCAGCTCACCGACAGGGCCCCCCACAGATACGCAGTATTTT CASSPTGPPTDTQYF
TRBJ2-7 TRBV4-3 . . TGCGCCAGCAGCCGGAATAGCGGAGGGGGCCCCTACGAGCAGTACTTC CASSRNSGGGPYEQYF
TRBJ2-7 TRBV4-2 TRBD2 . TGTGCCAGCAGCCGTTTAGCGGGAGGTACCTACGAGCAGTACTTC CASSRLAGGTYEQYF
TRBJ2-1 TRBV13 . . TGTGCCAGCAGCTTTTTTTTTGCAGCCCCACACTCCTACAATGAGCAGTTCTTC CASSFFFAAPHSYNEQFF
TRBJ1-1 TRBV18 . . TGTGCCAGCTCACCGCAACAGGCGAAGAACACTGAAGCTTTCTTT CASSPQQAKNTEAFF
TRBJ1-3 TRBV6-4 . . TGTGCCAGCAGTGCGAGGGACACCATATATTTT CASSARDTIYF
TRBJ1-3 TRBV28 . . TGTGCCAGCAGCCTGACAGTCTCTGGAAACACCATATATTTT CASSLTVSGNTIYF
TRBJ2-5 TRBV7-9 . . TGTGCCAGCAGCTTAGTACGCGGACAAGAGACCCAGTACTTC CASSLVRGQETQYF
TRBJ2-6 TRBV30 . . TGTGCCTGGAGTGGGCTCTCTGGGGCCAACGTCCTGACTTTC CAWSGLSGANVLTF
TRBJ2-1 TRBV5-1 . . TGCGCCAGCAGCTTGGCCGTGTCGTTGAGTTTAGGGCAGGAGCAGTTCTTC CASSLAVSLSLGQEQFF
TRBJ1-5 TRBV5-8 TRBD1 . TGTGCCAGCAGCTCCCGGACAGGGAATCAGCCCCAGCATTTT CASSSRTGNQPQHF
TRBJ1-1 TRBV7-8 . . TGTGCCAGCAGCTCGGTACAGGGAGGGTCTGAAGCTTTCTTT CASSSVQGGSEAFF
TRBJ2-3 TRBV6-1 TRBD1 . TGTGCCAGCAGCGCCAGACAGGGCAGCACAGATACGCAGTATTTT CASSARQGSTDTQYF
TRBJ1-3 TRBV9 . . TGTGCCAGCAGCCCGCGGGGGAACACCATATATTTT CASSPRGNTIYF
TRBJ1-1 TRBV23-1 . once TGCGCCATACCCTCAATAAGGGCTTCCGAAGCTTTCTTT CAIPSIRASEAFF
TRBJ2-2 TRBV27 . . TGTGCCAGCAGTTTATTCGGCGGGGAGCTGTTTTTT CASSLFGGELFF
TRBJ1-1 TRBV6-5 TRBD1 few TGTGCCAGCAGTAAGGGACAGGGATGGACTGAAGCTTTCTTT CASSKGQGWTEAFF
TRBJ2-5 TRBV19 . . TGTGCCAGTTCGCCCCCTGGGGGTCGGGAGACCCAGTACTTC CASSPPGGRETQYF
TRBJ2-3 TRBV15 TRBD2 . TGTGCCACCAGCAGAGAGACTAGCGGGGGGGCAGATACGCAGTATTTT CATSRETSGGADTQYF
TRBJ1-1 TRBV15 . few TGTGCCACCAGCAGTCCCCTCGGCGGTGAAGCTTTCTTT CATSSPLGGEAFF
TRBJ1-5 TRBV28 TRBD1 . TGTGCCAGCAGTTTAGGTAGTGGGACAGGGAGATATAGCAATCAGCCCCAGCATTTT CASSLGSGTGRYSNQPQHF
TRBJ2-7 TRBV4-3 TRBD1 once TGCGCCAGCAGCCTCGGGACAGAATCCTACGAGCAGTACTTC CASSLGTESYEQYF
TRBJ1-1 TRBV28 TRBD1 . TGTGCCAGCAGTTATGCGGGACAGGGAGTGCCTTTCTTT CASSYAGQGVPFF
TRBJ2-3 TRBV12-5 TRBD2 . TGTGCTAGTGGTTTGGGGGCTAGCGGGACCACAGATACGCAGTATTTT CASGLGASGTTDTQYF
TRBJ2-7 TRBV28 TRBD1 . TGTGCCAGCAGCTCTCCGGGACAGGCTCTTGGAGAGCAGTACTTC CASSSPGQALGEQYF
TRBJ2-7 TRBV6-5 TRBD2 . TGTGCCAGCAGTCCGGGACTAGTGGGCTCCGACGAGCAGTACTTC CASSPGLVGSDEQYF
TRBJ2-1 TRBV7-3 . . TGTGCCAGCAGCTTCTCCGGAGGGGCCTCCTACAATGAGCAGTTCTTC CASSFSGGASYNEQFF